This T cell receptor (beta chain) is from a study of CD8 T cells in Susac syndrome. The authors reverse transcribed roughly 0.5 to 1 ug RNA with random hexamers. The authors amplified TCR beta CDR3 across 54 Vbeta and 13 Jbeta using immunoSEQ multiplex PCR. TCRdb redid the calling of the immunoSEQ multiplex PCR reads with MiXCR, one entry per CDR3 protein. The table records some 300,000 distinct CDR3 sequences, roughly 81% of them present only once. CDR1 is SGHDN and CDR2 is FVKESK in the germline V gene. The CDR3 runs to 15 residues. With 3 bases clipped from V and 8 bases from J, the junction kept 9 bases outside the gene matches.

The chain links TRBV14 to TRBJ2-1, with TRBD2 matching over 8 bases. This sequence was found in a human donor with multiple sclerosis. The source material was CD8+ T cells from PBMCs. CDR3 in amino acids: CASSQGTSRGDEQFF. The CDR3, as DNA: TGTGCCAGCAGCCAGGGGACTAGTAGAGGCGATGAGCAGTTCTTC.